These T cell receptor beta chains were read from a single sample in a study of blood T cell repertoires in COVID-19. Sequencing used immunoSEQ multiplex PCR; TCRdb keeps in-frame clones, though not all of them. Here the sample spans roughly 140,000 clones, more than 80% being singletons. Sequences were obtained from peripheral blood. These TCRs come from a woman aged 80 or over with acute or convalescent COVID-19. Both conserved end residues are part of each CDR3. D genes are given only for firm matches. Size tells how often a clone was seen (once, few, many) or the class of an expanded clone, and some rows leave it out.

v_call	j_call	cdr3_length	clone_size	d_call	cdr3_nt	cdr3_aa
TRBV5-8	TRBJ2-7	13	.	.	TGTGCCAGCAGCCGACGACTTGTACCGGAGCAGTACTTC	CASSRRLVPEQYF
TRBV4-1	TRBJ1-1	15	few	TRBD1	TGCGCCAGCAGCCAAGGCCGGGACAGGAACACTGAAGCTTTCTTT	CASSQGRDRNTEAFF
TRBV13	TRBJ1-1	14	.	TRBD1	TGTGCCAGCAGCTTAGGGACAGGGGACACTGAAGCTTTCTTT	CASSLGTGDTEAFF
TRBV5-1	TRBJ2-7	15	.	TRBD1	TGCGCCAGCAGCGCAGAAAGACAGGGATCCTACGAGCAGTACTTC	CASSAERQGSYEQYF
TRBV30	TRBJ1-2	13	.	.	TGTGCCTGGGCCCATGGGAGGGGTAATGGCTACACCTTC	CAWAHGRGNGYTF
TRBV10-2	TRBJ2-5	12	.	TRBD1	TGCGCCAGCGGACAGGGTCAAGAGACCCAGTACTTC	CASGQGQETQYF
TRBV9	TRBJ2-7	14	.	.	TGTGCCAGCAGCGTAGACCCGTTGTCCGGCGAGCAGTACTTC	CASSVDPLSGEQYF
TRBV5-1	TRBJ1-2	17	once	TRBD1	TGCGCCAGCAGCCCCTCCGGCAGACAGGGGGATGGTTATGGCTACACCTTC	CASSPSGRQGDGYGYTF
TRBV10-3	TRBJ1-2	14	.	TRBD1	TGTGCCATCAGCGCTCGGACAGGGGAGAATGGCTACACCTTC	CAISARTGENGYTF
TRBV7-9	TRBJ1-3	15	.	.	TGTGCCAGCAGCGGTGGGGGGTCGTCCGGAAACACCATATATTTT	CASSGGGSSGNTIYF
TRBV7-8	TRBJ1-3	16	.	.	TGTGCCAGCAGCCCCCAGGGGCAGAGCTCTGGAAACACCATATATTTT	CASSPQGQSSGNTIYF
TRBV19	TRBJ1-2	12	.	.	TGTGCCAGTAGTATCTCCAGTTATGGCTACACCTTC	CASSISSYGYTF
TRBV5-1	TRBJ2-7	13	.	TRBD1	TGCGCCAGCAGCCGGGACAGGGCCTACGAGCAGTACTTC	CASSRDRAYEQYF
TRBV5-1	TRBJ1-6	14	.	TRBD1	TGCGCCAGCAGCCTAGGACAGGACCTTTCACCCCTCCACTTT	CASSLGQDLSPLHF
TRBV10-3	TRBJ2-3	14	.	.	TGTGCCATCAGTGCCGACCGACGGGGAAATACGCAGTATTTT	CAISADRRGNTQYF
TRBV6-6	TRBJ1-5	15	.	TRBD1	TGTGCCAGCAGTTACACGGACAGGGGGCGGGAGCCCCAGCATTTT	CASSYTDRGREPQHF
TRBV5-8	TRBJ1-4	14	.	.	TGTGCCAGCAGCGGGTGGGGCGGAACTGAAAAACTGTTTTTT	CASSGWGGTEKLFF
TRBV5-1	TRBJ1-2	14	.	TRBD1	TGCGCCAGCAGCTCTCAAGACAGGGTCTATGGCTACACCTTC	CASSSQDRVYGYTF
TRBV3-1/TRBV3-2	TRBJ2-1	11	.	.	TGTGCCAGCGCACTTTACAATGAGCAGTTCTTC	CASALYNEQFF
TRBV11-3	TRBJ2-1	13	.	.	TGTGCCAGCAGCCCCAACCAGTACAATGAGCAGTTCTTC	CASSPNQYNEQFF
TRBV11-2	TRBJ2-7	15	.	TRBD1	TGTGCCAGCAGCTCCCCGACAGGGGTACCCTACGAGCAGTACTTC	CASSSPTGVPYEQYF
TRBV7-9	TRBJ2-5	17	.	.	TGTGCCAGCAGCCGACGATCGGGCAGGGGCTTTGCGGAGACCCAGTACTTC	CASSRRSGRGFAETQYF
TRBV19	TRBJ1-2	15	.	TRBD1	TGTGCCAGTAGTAAAACAGGGGACCCATCCCATGGCTACACCTTC	CASSKTGDPSHGYTF
TRBV6-1	TRBJ2-1	19	.	TRBD2	TGTGCCAGCAGGGAAAGCGGGGGGGCTCGGAAACTATCGCAATGGGAGCAGTTCTTC	CASRESGGARKLSQWEQFF
TRBV3-1/TRBV3-2	TRBJ1-2	12	.	TRBD1	TGTGCCAGCAGCACCAGACAGGGAAGCTACACCTTC	CASSTRQGSYTF
TRBV5-4	TRBJ2-3	15	.	TRBD1	TGTGCCAGCAGTACTGGACAGGGTAGGTCAGATACGCAGTATTTT	CASSTGQGRSDTQYF
TRBV19	TRBJ2-3	13	once	.	TGTGCCAGTAGGGGGGGTAGCACAGATACGCAGTATTTT	CASRGGSTDTQYF
TRBV18	TRBJ1-1	16	.	.	TGTGCCAGCTCTCCGGATCGGGACTCCCCGGGAAAGAGAGCTTTCTTT	CASSPDRDSPGKRAFF
TRBV7-9	TRBJ1-1	12	once	.	TGTGCCAGCAGCCGGGAGAACACTGAAGCTTTCTTT	CASSRENTEAFF
TRBV7-9	TRBJ1-1	12	.	.	TGTGCCAGCAGCCGAGAGGTCTCTGAAGCTTTCTTT	CASSREVSEAFF
TRBV10-3	TRBJ2-1	15	.	.	TGTGCCATCAGACTTGACACGAGCTCCTACAATGAGCAGTTCTTC	CAIRLDTSSYNEQFF
TRBV30	TRBJ1-3	14	.	TRBD1	TGTGCCTGGGGTGGGACAGGGACTGGAAACACCATATATTTT	CAWGGTGTGNTIYF
TRBV2	TRBJ1-1	15	few	.	TGTGCCATCAACCTCCTAGCGGGCGCGAACACTGAAGCTTTCTTT	CAINLLAGANTEAFF
TRBV19	TRBJ1-5	15	few	.	TGTGCCAGTAGTATCACCGGAGTTAGCAATCAGCCCCAGCATTTT	CASSITGVSNQPQHF
TRBV7-3	TRBJ2-3	16	.	TRBD2	TGTGCCAGCAGCATGTTTAGCGGGGGTAACACAGATACGCAGTATTTT	CASSMFSGGNTDTQYF
TRBV21-1	TRBJ1-2	15	.	.	TGTGCCAGCAGCCCTCGGACAGAATTTAACTATGGCTACACCTTC	CASSPRTEFNYGYTF